This is a list of T cell receptor beta chains from one sample in a study of blood T cell repertoires in COVID-19. Profiled with immunoSEQ multiplex PCR; TCRdb holds only in-frame clones, not every one. Counted here are more than 90,000 clones, 70% to 90% occurring once; the ten biggest clones make up 12%. Source material: peripheral blood. These receptors were collected from a human donor in a cohort sampled during active COVID-19. Each CDR3 is given with its conserved first and last residue. A D gene is named only where the DNA matches it firmly. Size values are once, few and many counts, or a class for expanded clones, and some rows have none.

clone size	D gene	J gene	CDR3 length	V gene	CDR3 protein	CDR3 DNA
NA	NA	TRBJ1-6	14	TRBV7-3	CASSLQGRNSPLHF	TGTGCCAGCAGCTTACAGGGGAGAAATTCACCCCTCCACTTT
NA	NA	TRBJ2-1	15	TRBV9	CASSVDQGLRDEQFF	TGTGCCAGCAGCGTAGATCAGGGCCTGCGCGATGAGCAGTTCTTC
NA	TRBD1	TRBJ2-7	14	TRBV6-5	CASSNTGVRHEQYF	TGTGCCAGCAGTAATACAGGGGTAAGACACGAGCAGTACTTC
NA	TRBD1	TRBJ1-2	18	TRBV18	CASSPRTGGVPTNYGYTF	TGTGCCAGCTCACCAAGGACAGGGGGCGTACCTACTAACTATGGCTACACCTTC
NA	NA	TRBJ2-3	12	TRBV29-1	CSVEHGEDTQYF	TGCAGCGTTGAACACGGGGAAGATACGCAGTATTTT
NA	NA	TRBJ1-3	15	TRBV15	CATSRDRLAGNTIYF	TGTGCCACCAGCAGAGATAGGCTAGCCGGAAACACCATATATTTT
NA	TRBD2	TRBJ2-1	16	TRBV5-1	CASSWTGTSAVNEQFF	TGCGCCAGCAGCTGGACCGGGACTAGCGCGGTCAATGAGCAGTTCTTC
NA	NA	TRBJ2-7	12	TRBV28	CASSLPAYEQYF	TGTGCCAGCAGCCTCCCTGCCTACGAGCAGTACTTC
NA	NA	TRBJ1-1	12	TRBV6-6	CASSYSGGGAFF	TGTGCCAGCAGTTACTCGGGGGGAGGAGCTTTCTTT
NA	TRBD1	TRBJ1-6	15	TRBV27	CASSLVTGAYSPLHF	TGTGCCAGCAGTTTAGTGACAGGGGCATATTCACCCCTCCACTTT
NA	NA	TRBJ2-7	14	TRBV28	CATVSPGAAYEQYF	TGTGCCACCGTATCCCCAGGGGCGGCCTACGAGCAGTACTTC
NA	NA	TRBJ1-2	12	TRBV12-3/TRBV12-4	CASSSRGSGYTF	TGTGCCAGCAGCTCCAGGGGATCGGGCTACACCTTC
NA	TRBD1	TRBJ1-2	19	TRBV6-6	CASSLDLKGQGRANYGYTF	TGTGCCAGCAGTCTCGACCTCAAGGGACAGGGTAGAGCTAACTATGGCTACACCTTC
NA	NA	TRBJ2-3	11	TRBV20-1	CSQKKGDTQYF	TGCAGCCAGAAGAAGGGGGACACGCAGTATTTT
NA	NA	TRBJ2-7	16	TRBV18	CASSRGQGTVGNEQYF	TGTGCCAGCTCGCGGGGCCAAGGGACGGTCGGCAACGAGCAGTACTTC
NA	NA	TRBJ1-1	12	TRBV10-3	CAIQKGDREAFF	TGTGCCATCCAGAAGGGGGACCGTGAAGCTTTCTTT
NA	TRBD1	TRBJ2-1	15	TRBV5-5	CASSSGTGGGNEQFF	TGTGCCAGCAGCTCCGGGACAGGGGGCGGGAATGAGCAGTTCTTC
once	TRBD2	TRBJ2-2	14	TRBV11-3	CASSPSAGAGELFF	TGTGCCAGCAGCCCGTCGGCGGGGGCCGGGGAGCTGTTTTTT
NA	NA	TRBJ2-1	14	TRBV19	CASSIGEAYNEQFF	TGTGCCAGTAGTATTGGGGAGGCCTACAATGAGCAGTTCTTC
NA	NA	TRBJ1-1	15	TRBV7-9	CASSPIGGVGTEAFF	TGTGCCAGCAGCCCGATCGGGGGGGTAGGCACTGAAGCTTTCTTT
many	TRBD1	TRBJ2-7	19	TRBV18	CASSPSINLPAGGIYEQYF	TGTGCCAGCTCGCCATCGATTAACCTGCCGGCAGGGGGCATCTACGAGCAGTACTTC
NA	NA	TRBJ2-7	16	TRBV7-2	CASSFYGDLGSYEQYF	TGTGCCAGCAGCTTTTACGGGGATCTAGGGTCCTACGAGCAGTACTTC
NA	NA	TRBJ1-1	14	TRBV6-5	CASSYRLSPHEAFF	TGTGCCAGCAGTTACCGCCTCTCCCCACATGAAGCTTTCTTT
NA	TRBD1	TRBJ2-1	13	TRBV11-2	CASSAGTENEQFF	TGTGCCAGCAGCGCCGGGACAGAGAATGAGCAGTTCTTC
NA	NA	TRBJ2-7	12	TRBV12-3/TRBV12-4	CASGLSRIGQYF	TGTGCCAGCGGCCTCTCTAGGATAGGGCAGTACTTC
NA	NA	TRBJ1-2	15	TRBV14	CASSQDLGTNYGYTF	TGTGCCAGCAGCCAAGATCTGGGCACTAACTATGGCTACACCTTC
NA	TRBD1	TRBJ2-3	16	TRBV6-5	CASSFSLTGAGVTQYF	TGTGCCAGCAGTTTTTCCCTGACAGGGGCAGGGGTGACGCAGTATTTT